This T cell receptor (beta chain) appears in the sequencing data of a study of Graves' ophthalmopathy and Graves' hyperthyroidism. RNA transcripts served as template for amplifying TCR beta CDR3 sequences. RT-PCR was first run with HTBI primers, then multiplex PCR in a second round. One entry per CDR3 protein, called by TCRdb with MiXCR from the multiplex PCR reads. There are about 740,000 distinct CDR3 sequences in the sample; roughly 40% occur only once, and 44% lies in the top ten. Out of 9.5 to 10 ml of fresh peripheral blood, PBMCs were obtained. Germline V gene data show CDR1 as DFQATT and CDR2 as SNEGSKA (reference sequence). The CDR3 has 13 amino acids. The germline V and J ends were trimmed by 7 bases and 3 bases, with 15 bases remaining between them.

This rearrangement joins TRBV20-1 to TRBJ1-2; tentative D call: TRBD1 (5 bases). The material sequenced was peripheral blood. The clonotype was recovered from an adult man with Graves' ophthalmopathy. In DNA form, the CDR3 reads TGCAGTGACCCGGGACCCCTGGACTATGGCTACACCTTC. Translation: CSDPGPLDYGYTF.